This T cell receptor (beta chain) derives from a study of T cell repertoires in cytomegalovirus infection. Background on the study: As its CMV epitopes, the study selected recently identified HLA-C-restricted and well-studied HLA-B-restricted targets. Based on public TCR beta signatures, there were indications of CMV infection and of a matching HLA type. Findings and caveats of the study: Summed frequency of public TCR beta families distinguished CMV carriers with the relevant HLA. In two of eight donors, the top clonotype was HLA-C-restricted CMV-specific.

The CDR3 runs 14 residues. Looked up from germline, CDR1 is ENHRY and CDR2 is SYGVKD. With 3 bases removed from V and 1 base from J, the gap between germline ends came to 10 bases. About this clonotype: Its antigen is unknown.

TCRdb itself ran the reads through MiXCR, one entry per CDR3 protein. Here the sample spans about 920,000 distinct CDR3 sequences, less than 40% being singletons. This chain connects TRBV10-3 to TRBJ2-7; no firm D call. Sequences were derived from cultured CD8+ T cells from PBMCs, sampled from culture after CMV antigen stimulation. The origin of this receptor is a human donor in good health (CMV status not recorded). Some clones in this sample may be carry-over from other donors' samples. The CDR3 sequence: CAISDYDISYEQYF. DNA of the CDR3: TGTGCCATCAGTGATTATGACATTTCCTACGAGCAGTACTTC.